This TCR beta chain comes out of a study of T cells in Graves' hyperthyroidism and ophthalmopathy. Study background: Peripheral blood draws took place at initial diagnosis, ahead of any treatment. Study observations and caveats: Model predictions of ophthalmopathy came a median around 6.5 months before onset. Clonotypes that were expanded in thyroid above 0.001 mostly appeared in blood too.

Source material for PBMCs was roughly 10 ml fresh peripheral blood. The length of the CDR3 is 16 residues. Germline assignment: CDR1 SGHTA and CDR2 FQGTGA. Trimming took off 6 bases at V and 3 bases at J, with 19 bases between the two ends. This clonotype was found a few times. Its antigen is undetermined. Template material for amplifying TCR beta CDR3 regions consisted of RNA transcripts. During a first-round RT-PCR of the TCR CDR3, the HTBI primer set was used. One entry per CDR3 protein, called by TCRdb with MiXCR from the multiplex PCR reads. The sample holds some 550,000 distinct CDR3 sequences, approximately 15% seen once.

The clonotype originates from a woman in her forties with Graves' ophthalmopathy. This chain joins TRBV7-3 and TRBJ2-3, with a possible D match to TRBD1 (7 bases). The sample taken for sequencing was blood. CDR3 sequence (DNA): TGTGCCAGCAGTTCCTCAGGGGGAGGAGGTACAGATACGCAGTATTTT. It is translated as CASSSSGGGGTDTQYF.